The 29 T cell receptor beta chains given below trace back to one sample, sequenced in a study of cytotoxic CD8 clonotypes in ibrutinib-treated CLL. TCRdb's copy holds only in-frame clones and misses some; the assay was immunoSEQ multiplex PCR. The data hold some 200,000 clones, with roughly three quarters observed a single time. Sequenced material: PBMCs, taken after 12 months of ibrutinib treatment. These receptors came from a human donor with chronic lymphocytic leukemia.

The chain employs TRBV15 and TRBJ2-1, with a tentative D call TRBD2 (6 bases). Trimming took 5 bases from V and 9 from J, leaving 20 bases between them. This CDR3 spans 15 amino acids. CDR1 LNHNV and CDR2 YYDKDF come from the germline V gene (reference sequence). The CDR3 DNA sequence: TGTGCCACCAGCCCGCCGAGACTAGATTTTATTGAGCAGTTCTTC. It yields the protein CATSPPRLDFIEQFF.

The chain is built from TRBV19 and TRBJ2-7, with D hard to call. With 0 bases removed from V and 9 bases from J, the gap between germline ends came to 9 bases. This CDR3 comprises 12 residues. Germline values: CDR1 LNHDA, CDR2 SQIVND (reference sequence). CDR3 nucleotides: TGTGCCAGTAGTATAGATCCTAGATGGCAGTACTTC. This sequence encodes CASSIDPRWQYF.

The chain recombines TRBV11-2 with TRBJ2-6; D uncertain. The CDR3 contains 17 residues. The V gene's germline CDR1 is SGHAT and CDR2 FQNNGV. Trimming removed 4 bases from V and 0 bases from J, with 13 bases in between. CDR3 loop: CASSSTRARSGANVLTF. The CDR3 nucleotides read TGTGCCAGCAGCTCTACCCGGGCGCGCTCTGGGGCCAACGTCCTGACTTTC.

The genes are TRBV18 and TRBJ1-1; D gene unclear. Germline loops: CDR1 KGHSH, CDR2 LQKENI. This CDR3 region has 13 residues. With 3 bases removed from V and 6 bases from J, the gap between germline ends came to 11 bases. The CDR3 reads CASSPRRGAEAFF. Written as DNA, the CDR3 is TGTGCCAGCTCACCCAGGCGGGGTGCTGAAGCTTTCTTT.

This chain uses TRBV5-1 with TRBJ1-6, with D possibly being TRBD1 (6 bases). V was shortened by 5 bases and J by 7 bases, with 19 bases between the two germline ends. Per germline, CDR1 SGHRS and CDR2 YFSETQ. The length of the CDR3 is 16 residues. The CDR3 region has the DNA TGCGCCAGCAGGGGGCTGCCGGGGGCTGGGAATTCACCCCTCCACTTT. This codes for CASRGLPGAGNSPLHF.

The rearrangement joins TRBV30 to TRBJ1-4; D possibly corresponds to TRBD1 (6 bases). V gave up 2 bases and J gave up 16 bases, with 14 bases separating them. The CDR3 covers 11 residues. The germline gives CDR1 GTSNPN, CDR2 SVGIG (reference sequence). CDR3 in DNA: TGTGCCTGGAGTCAAACACAGGGTCCGTTTTTT. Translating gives CAWSQTQGPFF. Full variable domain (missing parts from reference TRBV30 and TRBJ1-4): SQTIHQWPATLVQPVGSPLSLECTVEGTSNPNLYWYRQAAGRGLQLLFYSVGIGQISSEVPQNLSASRPQDRQFILSSKKLLLSDSGFYLCAWSQTQGPFFGSGTQLSVL.

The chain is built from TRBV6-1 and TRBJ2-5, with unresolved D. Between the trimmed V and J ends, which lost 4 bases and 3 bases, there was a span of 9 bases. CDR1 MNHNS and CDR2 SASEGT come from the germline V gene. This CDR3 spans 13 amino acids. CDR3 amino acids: CASSGQPEETQYF. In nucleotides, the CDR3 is TGTGCCAGCAGTGGCCAGCCAGAAGAGACCCAGTACTTC.

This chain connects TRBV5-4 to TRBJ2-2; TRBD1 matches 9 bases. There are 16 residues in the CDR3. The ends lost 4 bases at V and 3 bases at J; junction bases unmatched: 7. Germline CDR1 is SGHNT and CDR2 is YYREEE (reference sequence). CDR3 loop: CASSQQGAGYTGELFF. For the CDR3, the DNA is TGTGCCAGCAGCCAACAGGGGGCAGGATACACCGGGGAGCTGTTTTTT.

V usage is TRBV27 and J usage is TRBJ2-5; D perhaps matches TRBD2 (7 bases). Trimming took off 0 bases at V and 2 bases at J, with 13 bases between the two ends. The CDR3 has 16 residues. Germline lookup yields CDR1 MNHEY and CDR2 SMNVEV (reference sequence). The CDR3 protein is CASSLSSGGLQETQYF. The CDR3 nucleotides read TGTGCCAGCAGTTTATCATCCGGGGGGCTACAAGAGACCCAGTACTTC.

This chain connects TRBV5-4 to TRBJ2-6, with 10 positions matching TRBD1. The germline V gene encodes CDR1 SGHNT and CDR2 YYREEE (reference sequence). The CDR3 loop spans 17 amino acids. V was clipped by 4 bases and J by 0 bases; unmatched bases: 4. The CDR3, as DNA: TGTGCCAGCAGCACCGGGACAGGGGTCTCTGGGGCCAACGTCCTGACTTTC. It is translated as CASSTGTGVSGANVLTF. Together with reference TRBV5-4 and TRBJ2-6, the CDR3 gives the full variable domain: ETGVTQSPTHLIKTRGQQVTLRCSSQSGHNTVSWYQQALGQGPQFIFQYYREEENGRGNFPPRFSGLQFPNYSSELNVNALELDDSALYLCASSTGTGVSGANVLTFGAGSRLTVL.

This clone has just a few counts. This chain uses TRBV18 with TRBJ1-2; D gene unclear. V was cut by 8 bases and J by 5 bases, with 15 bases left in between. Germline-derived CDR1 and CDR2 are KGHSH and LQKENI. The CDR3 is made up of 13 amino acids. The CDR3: CASTRDADYGYTF. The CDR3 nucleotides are TGTGCCAGCACAAGGGATGCGGATTATGGCTACACCTTC.

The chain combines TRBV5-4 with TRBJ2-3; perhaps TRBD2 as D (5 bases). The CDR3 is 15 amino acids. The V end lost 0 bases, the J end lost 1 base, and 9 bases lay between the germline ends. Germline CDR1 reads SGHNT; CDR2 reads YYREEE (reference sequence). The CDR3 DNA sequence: TGTGCCAGCAGCTTGGGAGTAGCGCGCACAGATACGCAGTATTTT. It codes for CASSLGVARTDTQYF.

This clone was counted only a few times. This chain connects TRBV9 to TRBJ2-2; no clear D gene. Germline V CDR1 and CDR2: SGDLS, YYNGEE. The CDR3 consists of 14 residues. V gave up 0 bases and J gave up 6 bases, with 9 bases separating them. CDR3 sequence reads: CASSVGWLAGELFF. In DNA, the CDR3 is TGTGCCAGCAGCGTAGGGTGGTTAGCCGGGGAGCTGTTTTTT.

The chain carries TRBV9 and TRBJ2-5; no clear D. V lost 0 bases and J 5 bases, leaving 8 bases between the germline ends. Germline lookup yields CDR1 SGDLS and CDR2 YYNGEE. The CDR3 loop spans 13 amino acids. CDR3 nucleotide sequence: TGTGCCAGCAGCGTAGGGGTCTGGGAGACCCAGTACTTC. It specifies CASSVGVWETQYF.

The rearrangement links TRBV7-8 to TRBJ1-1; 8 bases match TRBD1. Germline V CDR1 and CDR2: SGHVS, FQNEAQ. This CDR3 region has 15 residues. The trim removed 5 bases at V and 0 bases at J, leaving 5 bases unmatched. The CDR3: CASSIRQGLNTEAFF. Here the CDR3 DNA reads TGTGCCAGCAGCATACGACAGGGGTTGAACACTGAAGCTTTCTTT. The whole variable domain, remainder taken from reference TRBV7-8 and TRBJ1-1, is GAGVSQSPRYKVAKRGQDVALRCDPISGHVSLFWYQQALGQGPEFLTYFQNEAQLDKSGLPSDRFFAERPEGSVSTLKIQRTQQEDSAVYLCASSIRQGLNTEAFFGQGTRLTVV.

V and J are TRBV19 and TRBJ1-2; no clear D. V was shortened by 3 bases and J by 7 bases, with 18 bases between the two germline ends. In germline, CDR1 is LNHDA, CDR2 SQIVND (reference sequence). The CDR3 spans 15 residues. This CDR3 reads CASSIRRNLAPGYTF. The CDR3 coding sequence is TGTGCCAGTAGTATTCGGAGGAATTTAGCCCCTGGCTACACCTTC.

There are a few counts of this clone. The CDR3 coding sequence is TGCGCCAGCAGCTTCGGACAGGGGTACACCGGGGAGCTGTTTTTT. It is translated as CASSFGQGYTGELFF. The genes are TRBV5-1 and TRBJ2-2, with 9 bases matching TRBD1. Germline V gives CDR1 SGHRS, CDR2 YFSETQ. The CDR3 has 15 residues. The junction had 2 bases not matched to a gene; V was cut back by 2 bases and J by 3 bases. Full variable domain (outside the CDR3, taken from reference TRBV5-1 and TRBJ2-2): KAGVTQTPRYLIKTRGQQVTLSCSPISGHRSVSWYQQTPGQGLQFLFEYFSETQRNKGNFPGRFSGRQFSNSRSEMNVSTLELGDSALYLCASSFGQGYTGELFFGEGSRLTVL.

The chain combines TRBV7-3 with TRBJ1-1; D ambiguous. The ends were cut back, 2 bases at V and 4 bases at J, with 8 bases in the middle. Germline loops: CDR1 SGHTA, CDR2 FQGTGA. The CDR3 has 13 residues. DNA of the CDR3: TGTGCCAGCAGCTTACAGGATAGCACTGAAGCTTTCTTT. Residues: CASSLQDSTEAFF.

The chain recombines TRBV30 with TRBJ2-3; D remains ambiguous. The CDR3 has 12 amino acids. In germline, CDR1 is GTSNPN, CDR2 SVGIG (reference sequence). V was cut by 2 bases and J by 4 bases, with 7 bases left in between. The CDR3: CAWSSTSDTQYF. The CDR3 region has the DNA TGTGCCTGGAGTTCGACTTCAGATACGCAGTATTTT.

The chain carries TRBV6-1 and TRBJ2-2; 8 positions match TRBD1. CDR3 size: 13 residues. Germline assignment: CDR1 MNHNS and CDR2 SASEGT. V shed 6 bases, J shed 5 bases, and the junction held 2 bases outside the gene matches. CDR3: CASRTGVTGELFF. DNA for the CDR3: TGTGCCAGCAGGACAGGGGTTACCGGGGAGCTGTTTTTT.

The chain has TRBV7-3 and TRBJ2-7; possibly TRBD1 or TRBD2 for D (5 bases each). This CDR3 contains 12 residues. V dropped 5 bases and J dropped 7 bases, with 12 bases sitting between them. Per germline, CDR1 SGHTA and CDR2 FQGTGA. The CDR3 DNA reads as TGTGCCAGCAGCCCGGGGACCTCGGAGCAGTACTTC. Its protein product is CASSPGTSEQYF.

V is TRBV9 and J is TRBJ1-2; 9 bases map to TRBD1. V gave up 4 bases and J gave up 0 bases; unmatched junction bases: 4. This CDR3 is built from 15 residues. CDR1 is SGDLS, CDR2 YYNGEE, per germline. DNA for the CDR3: TGTGCCAGCAGCTCGCGGGACAGGGCTAACTATGGCTACACCTTC. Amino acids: CASSSRDRANYGYTF.

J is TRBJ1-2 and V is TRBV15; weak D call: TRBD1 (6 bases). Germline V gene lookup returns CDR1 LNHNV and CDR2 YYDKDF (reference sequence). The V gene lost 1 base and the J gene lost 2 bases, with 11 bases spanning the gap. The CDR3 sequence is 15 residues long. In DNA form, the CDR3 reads TGTGCCACCAGCAGAGTATTAACAGGGAACTATGGCTACACCTTC. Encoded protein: CATSRVLTGNYGYTF.

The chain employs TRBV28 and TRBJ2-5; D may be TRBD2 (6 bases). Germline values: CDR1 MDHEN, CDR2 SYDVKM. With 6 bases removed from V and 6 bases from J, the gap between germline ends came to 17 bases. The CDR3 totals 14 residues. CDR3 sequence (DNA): TGTGCCAGCAGCTCCTCCCGCGGGGTGAAGACCCAGTACTTC. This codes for CASSSSRGVKTQYF.

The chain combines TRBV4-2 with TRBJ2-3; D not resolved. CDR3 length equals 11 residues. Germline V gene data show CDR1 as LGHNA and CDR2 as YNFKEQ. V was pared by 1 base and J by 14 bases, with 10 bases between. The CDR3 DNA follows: TGTGCCAGCAGCCAAGGAAGGGATCGGTATTTT. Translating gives CASSQGRDRYF.

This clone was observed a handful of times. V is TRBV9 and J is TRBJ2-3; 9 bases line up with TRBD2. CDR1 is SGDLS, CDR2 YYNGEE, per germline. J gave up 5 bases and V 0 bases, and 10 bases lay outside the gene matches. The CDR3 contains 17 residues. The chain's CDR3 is CASSVAGGGASLDTQYF. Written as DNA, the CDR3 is TGTGCCAGCAGCGTAGCAGGCGGGGGGGCCTCATTAGATACGCAGTATTTT. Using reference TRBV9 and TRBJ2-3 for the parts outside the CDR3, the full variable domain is DSGVTQTPKHLITATGQRVTLRCSPRSGDLSVYWYQQSLDQGLQFLIQYYNGEERAKGNILERFSAQQFPDLHSELNLSSLELGDSALYFCASSVAGGGASLDTQYFGPGTRLTVL.

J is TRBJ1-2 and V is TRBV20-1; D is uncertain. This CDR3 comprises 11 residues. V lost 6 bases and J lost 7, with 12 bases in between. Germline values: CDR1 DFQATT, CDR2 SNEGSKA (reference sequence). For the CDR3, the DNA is TGCAGTGCAATGGACCAGAGTGGCTACACCTTC. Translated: CSAMDQSGYTF.

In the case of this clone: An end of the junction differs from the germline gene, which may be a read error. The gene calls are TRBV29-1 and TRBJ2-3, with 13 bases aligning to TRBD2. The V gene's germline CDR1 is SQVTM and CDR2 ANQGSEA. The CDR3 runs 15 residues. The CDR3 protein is CSARTSGSGTDTQYF. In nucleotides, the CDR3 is TGCAGCGCTAGGACTAGCGGGAGCGGCACAGACACGCAGTATTTT.

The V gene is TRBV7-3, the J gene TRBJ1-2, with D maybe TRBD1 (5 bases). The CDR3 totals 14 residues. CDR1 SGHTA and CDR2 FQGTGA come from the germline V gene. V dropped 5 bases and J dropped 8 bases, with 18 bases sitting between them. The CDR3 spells CASSLAHLGTGYTF. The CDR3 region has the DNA TGTGCCAGCAGCCTCGCACATTTAGGGACCGGCTACACCTTC.